This paragraph covers one T cell receptor beta chain sequence. Its antigen remains unknown. Sequencing was performed with immunoSEQ multiplex PCR; in TCRdb, only in-frame clones are kept and a portion is missing. Here the sample spans over 75,000 clones, around 90% being singletons. The V gene lost 0 bases and the J gene lost 2 bases, with 12 bases spanning the gap. Germline V lookup: CDR1 SEHNR, CDR2 FQNEAQ (reference sequence). The CDR3 has 16 residues. The record originates from a study of graft-versus-host responses after intestinal transplantation. About the research overall: Uniformly, recipients were administered anti-thymocyte globulin induction with subsequent tacrolimus and steroids for three to four years.

The receptor's source is a human donor who was the organ donor for an intestinal transplant. The chain joins TRBV7-9 to TRBJ2-3; D gene uncertain. The specimen comprised unstimulated CD8+ T cells sorted from spleen or lymph node cells, sampled before transplant. CDR3 loop: CASSLAWVRNTDTQYF. Here the CDR3 DNA reads TGTGCCAGCAGCTTAGCATGGGTCAGGAACACAGATACGCAGTATTTT.